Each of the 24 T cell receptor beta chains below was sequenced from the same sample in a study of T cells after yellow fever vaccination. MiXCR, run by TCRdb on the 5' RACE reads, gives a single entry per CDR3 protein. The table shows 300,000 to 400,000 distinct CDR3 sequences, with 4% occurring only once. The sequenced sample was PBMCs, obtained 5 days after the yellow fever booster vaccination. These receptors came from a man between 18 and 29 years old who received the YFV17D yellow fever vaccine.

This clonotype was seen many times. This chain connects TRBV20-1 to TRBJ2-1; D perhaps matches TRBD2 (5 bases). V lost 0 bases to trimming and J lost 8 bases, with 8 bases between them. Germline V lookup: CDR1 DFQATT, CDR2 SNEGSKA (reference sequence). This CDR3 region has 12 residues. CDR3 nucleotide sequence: TGCAGTGCTAGAGACCCTAGCCATGAGCAGTTCTTC. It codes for CSARDPSHEQFF.

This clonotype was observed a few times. The DNA of the CDR3 is TGTGCCAGCAGTCGTAATGGGGTTTACAATGAGCAGTTCTTC. Amino acids: CASSRNGVYNEQFF. The chain couples TRBV27 to TRBJ2-1; D uncertain. Per the germline V gene, CDR1 is MNHEY and CDR2 is SMNVEV (reference sequence). This CDR3 comprises 14 residues. The V end was cut by 5 bases, the J end by 4 bases, with 12 bases between.

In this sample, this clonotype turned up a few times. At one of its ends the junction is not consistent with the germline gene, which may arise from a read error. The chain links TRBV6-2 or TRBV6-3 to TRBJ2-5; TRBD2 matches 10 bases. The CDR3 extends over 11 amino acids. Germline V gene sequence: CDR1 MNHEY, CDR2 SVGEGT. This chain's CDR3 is CASSAGTSEQF. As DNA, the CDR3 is TGTGCCAGCAGTGCAGGGACTAGCGAACAATTC.

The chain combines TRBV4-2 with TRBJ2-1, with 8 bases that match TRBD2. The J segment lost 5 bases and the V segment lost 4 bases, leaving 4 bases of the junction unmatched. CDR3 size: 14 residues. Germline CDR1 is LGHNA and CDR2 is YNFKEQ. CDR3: CASSLQRGNNEQFF. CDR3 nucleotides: TGTGCCAGCAGCCTCCAGCGGGGGAACAATGAGCAGTTCTTC.

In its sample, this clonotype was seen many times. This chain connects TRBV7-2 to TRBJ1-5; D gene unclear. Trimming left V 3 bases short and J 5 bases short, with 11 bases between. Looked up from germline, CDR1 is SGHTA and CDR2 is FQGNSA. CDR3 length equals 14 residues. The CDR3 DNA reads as TGTGCCAGCAGCTTCGGAGGATTGGATCAGCCCCAGCATTTT. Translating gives CASSFGGLDQPQHF.

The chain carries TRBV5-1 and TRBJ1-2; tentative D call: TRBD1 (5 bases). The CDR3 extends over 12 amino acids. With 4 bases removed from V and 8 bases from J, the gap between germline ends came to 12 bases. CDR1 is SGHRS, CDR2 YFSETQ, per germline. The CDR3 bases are TGCGCCAGCAGCGACGAGGGGAAAGGCTACACCTTC. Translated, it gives CASSDEGKGYTF.

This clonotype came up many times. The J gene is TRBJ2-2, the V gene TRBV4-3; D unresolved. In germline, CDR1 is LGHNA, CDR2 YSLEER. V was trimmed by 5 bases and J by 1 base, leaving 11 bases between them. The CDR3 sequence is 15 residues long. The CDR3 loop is CASSSGLGNTGELFF. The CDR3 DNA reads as TGCGCCAGCAGCTCTGGGTTGGGGAACACCGGGGAGCTGTTTTTT.

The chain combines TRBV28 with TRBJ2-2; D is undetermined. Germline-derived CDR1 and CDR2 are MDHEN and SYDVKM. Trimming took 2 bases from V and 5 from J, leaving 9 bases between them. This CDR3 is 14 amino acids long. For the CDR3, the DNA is TGTGCCAGCAGTTTAAAATGGGAAACCGGGGAGCTGTTTTTT. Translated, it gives CASSLKWETGELFF.

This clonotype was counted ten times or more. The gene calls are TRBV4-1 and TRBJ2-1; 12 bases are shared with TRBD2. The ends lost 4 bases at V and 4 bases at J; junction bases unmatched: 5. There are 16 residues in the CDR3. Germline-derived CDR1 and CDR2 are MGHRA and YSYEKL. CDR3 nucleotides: TGCGCCAGCAGCCTAGAACTAGCGGGGGGTTACAATGAGCAGTTCTTC. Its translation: CASSLELAGGYNEQFF.

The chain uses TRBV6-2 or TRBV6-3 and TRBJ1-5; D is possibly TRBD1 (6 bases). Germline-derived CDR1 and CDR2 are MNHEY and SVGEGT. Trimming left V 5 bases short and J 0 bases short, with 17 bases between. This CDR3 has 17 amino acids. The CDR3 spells CASSPPTGDYSNQPQHF. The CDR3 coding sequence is TGTGCCAGCAGTCCCCCGACAGGAGATTATAGCAATCAGCCCCAGCATTTT.

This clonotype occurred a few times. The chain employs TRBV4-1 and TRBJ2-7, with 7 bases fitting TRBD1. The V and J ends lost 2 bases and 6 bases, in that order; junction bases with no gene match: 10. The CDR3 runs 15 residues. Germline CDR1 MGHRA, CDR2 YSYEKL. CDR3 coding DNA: TGCGCCAGCAGCCAAACCCGGGTACAGGGGCGCGAGCAGTACTTC. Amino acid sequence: CASSQTRVQGREQYF.

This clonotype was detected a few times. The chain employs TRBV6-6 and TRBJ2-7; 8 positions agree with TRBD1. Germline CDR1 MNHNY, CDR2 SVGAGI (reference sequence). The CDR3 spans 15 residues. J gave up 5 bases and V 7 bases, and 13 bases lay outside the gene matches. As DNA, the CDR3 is TGTGCCAGCACCTATAGGACAGGGCGTCCTCACGAGCAGTACTTC. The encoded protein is CASTYRTGRPHEQYF.

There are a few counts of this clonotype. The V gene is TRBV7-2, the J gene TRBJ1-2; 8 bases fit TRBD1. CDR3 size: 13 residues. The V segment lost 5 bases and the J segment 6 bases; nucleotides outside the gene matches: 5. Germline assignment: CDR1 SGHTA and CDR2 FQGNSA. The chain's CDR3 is CASSTPGQDGYTF. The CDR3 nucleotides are TGTGCCAGCAGCACCCCGGGACAGGATGGCTACACCTTC.

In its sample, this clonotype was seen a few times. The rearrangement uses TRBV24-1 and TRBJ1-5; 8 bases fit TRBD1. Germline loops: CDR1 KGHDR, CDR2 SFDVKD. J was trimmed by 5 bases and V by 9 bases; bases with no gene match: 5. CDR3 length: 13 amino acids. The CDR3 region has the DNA TGTGCCACCGCGGGACAGGCCGATCAGCCCCAGCATTTT. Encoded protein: CATAGQADQPQHF.

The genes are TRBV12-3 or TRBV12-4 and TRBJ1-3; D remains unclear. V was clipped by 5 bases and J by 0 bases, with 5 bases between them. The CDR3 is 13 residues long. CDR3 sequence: CASSRPSGNTIYF. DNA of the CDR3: TGTGCCAGCAGTCGTCCCTCTGGAAACACCATATATTTT.

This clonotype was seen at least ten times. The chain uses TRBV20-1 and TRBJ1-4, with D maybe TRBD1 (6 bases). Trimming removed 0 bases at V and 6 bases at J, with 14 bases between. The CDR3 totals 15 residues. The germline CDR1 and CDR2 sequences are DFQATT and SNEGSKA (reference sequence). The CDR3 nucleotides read TGCAGTGCTAGAGATCTTGGGGGGCACTATGAAAAACTGTTTTTT. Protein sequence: CSARDLGGHYEKLFF.

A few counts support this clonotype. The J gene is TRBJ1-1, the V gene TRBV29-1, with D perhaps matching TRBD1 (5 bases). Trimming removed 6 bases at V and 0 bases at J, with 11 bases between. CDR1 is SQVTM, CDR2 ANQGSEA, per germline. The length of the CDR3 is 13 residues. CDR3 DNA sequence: TGCAGCGTCCTCAGGGTGTTGAACACTGAAGCTTTCTTT. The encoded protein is CSVLRVLNTEAFF.

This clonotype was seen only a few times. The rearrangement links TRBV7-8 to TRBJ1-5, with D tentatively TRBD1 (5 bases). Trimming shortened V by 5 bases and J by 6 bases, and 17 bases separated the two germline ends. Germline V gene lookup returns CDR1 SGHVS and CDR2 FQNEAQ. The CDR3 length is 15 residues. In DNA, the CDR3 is TGTGCCAGCAGCCCCCGGGAGTCCACAGGTCAGCCCCAGCATTTT. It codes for CASSPRESTGQPQHF.

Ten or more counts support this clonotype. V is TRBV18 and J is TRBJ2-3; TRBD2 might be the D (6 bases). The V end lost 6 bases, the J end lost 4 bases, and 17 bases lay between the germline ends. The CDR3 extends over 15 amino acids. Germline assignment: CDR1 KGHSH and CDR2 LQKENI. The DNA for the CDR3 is TGTGCCAGCTCTCCGCGCGGAGGGGTGGCAGATACGCAGTATTTT. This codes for CASSPRGGVADTQYF.

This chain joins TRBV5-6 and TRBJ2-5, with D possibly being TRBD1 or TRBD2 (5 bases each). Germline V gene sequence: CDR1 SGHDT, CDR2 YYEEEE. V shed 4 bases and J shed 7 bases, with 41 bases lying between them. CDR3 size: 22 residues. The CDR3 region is CASSGTSTDPSTYNHQWGTQYF. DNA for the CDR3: TGTGCCAGCAGCGGGACCTCGACGGATCCATCAACATACAATCATCAGTGGGGGACCCAGTACTTC.

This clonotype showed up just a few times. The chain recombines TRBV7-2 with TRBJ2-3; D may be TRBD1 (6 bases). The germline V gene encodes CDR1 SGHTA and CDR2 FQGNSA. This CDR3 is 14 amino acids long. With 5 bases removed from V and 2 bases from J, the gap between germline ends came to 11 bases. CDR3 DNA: TGTGCCAGCAGCCGGACAGTAGTCACAGATACGCAGTATTTT. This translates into CASSRTVVTDTQYF.

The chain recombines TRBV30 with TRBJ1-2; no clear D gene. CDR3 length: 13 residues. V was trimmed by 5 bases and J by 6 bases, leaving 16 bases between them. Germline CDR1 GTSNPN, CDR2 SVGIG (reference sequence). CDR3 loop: CAWRVRGSNGYTF. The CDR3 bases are TGTGCCTGGCGGGTACGGGGATCAAATGGCTACACCTTC.

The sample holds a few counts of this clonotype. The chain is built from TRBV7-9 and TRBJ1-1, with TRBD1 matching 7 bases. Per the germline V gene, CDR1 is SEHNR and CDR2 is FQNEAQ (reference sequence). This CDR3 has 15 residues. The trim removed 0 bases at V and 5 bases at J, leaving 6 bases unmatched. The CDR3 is CASSLATGLRTEAFF. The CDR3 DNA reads TGTGCCAGCAGCTTAGCGACAGGGCTTAGGACTGAAGCTTTCTTT. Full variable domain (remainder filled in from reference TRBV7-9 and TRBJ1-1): DTGVSQNPRHKITKRGQNVTFRCDPISEHNRLYWYRQTLGQGPEFLTYFQNEAQLEKSRLLSDRFSAERPKGSFSTLEIQRTEQGDSAMYLCASSLATGLRTEAFFGQGTRLTVV.

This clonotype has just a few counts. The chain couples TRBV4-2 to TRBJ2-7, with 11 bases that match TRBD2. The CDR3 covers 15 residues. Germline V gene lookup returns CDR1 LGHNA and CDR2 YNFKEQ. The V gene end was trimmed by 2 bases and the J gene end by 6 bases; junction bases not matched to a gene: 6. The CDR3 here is CASSQLAGGPPEQYF. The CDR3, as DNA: TGTGCCAGCAGCCAACTAGCGGGGGGCCCCCCCGAGCAGTACTTC.